This T cell receptor beta chain was sequenced for a study of memory CD4+ T cells and cytomegalovirus serostatus. About the study: Healthy Belgian adult donors included about nine CMV-positive and some 25 CMV-negative people. Study conclusions and caveats: Of roughly 180 reported CMV TCRbeta sequences, 65 to 85 were found in memory CD4+ repertoires.

In the case of this clone: The antigen remains unidentified.

The sort gate was single viable CD3+CD4+CD8-CD45RO+ cells for memory CD4+ T cells. The table came from immunoSEQ multiplex PCR; TCRdb's copy has only in-frame clones and leaves some out. In the table there are about 56,000 clones, over 80% of which are singletons. The sample comprised memory CD4+ T cells from blood. This clonotype was sampled from an adult in good health and CMV-seronegative.

DNA for the CDR3: TGTGCCATCAGTATAGGGGACAGTGGCTACACCTTC. It encodes CAISIGDSGYTF. This chain links TRBV10-3 with TRBJ1-2; 7 positions match TRBD1. CDR3 size: 12 residues. Trimming at V came to 5 bases and at J to 7 bases, leaving 4 bases not matched to a gene. CDR1 and CDR2 (germline): ENHRY, SYGVKD.